This TCR beta chain was identified during a study of spatial heterogeneity in lung cancer. CDR3 length: 16 residues. Germline CDR1 is SGHRS and CDR2 is YFSETQ. The V and J ends lost 1 base and 9 bases, in that order; junction bases with no gene match: 11. This clonotype counts as medium-sized (0.01 to 0.1%). TCRdb fed the 5' RACE reads into MiXCR, producing one record per CDR3 protein. The sample shows thousands of distinct CDR3 sequences, around 18% of them seen only once. Time point specified: sample taken at primary tumor resection. No cell sorting; template was whole RNA from tumor, lung tissue or PBMC.

This chain uses TRBV5-1 with TRBJ2-1, with 9 nucleotides matching TRBD2. This TCR was sampled from a male donor with early-stage non-small cell lung cancer. The sample in question was normal lung tissue next to the tumor, obtained at surgery. The CDR3 DNA sequence: TGCGCCAGCAGCTTGTTTGCCCTAGCGGGACGTGGTGAGCAGTTCTTC. The encoded protein is CASSLFALAGRGEQFF.